This TCR beta chain was retrieved from a study of T cell responses to AZD1222 COVID-19 vaccine. The study, taken as a whole, reports: Two AZD1222 doses significantly raised spike-specific TCR breadth and depth over controls. Scientists sampled the repertoires only once the peak T cell response had passed.

Trimming cost V 5 bases and J 1 base; bases outside gene matches: 12. CDR1 and CDR2 (germline): SGHTA, FQGNSA. The CDR3 loop spans 18 amino acids. The protocol was immunoSEQ multiplex PCR, while the TCRdb copy is restricted to in-frame clones and leaves out a portion. The sample has 65,000 to 70,000 clones, around four fifths seen once. In regard to this clone: The antigen remains undetermined.

The chain uses TRBV7-2 and TRBJ2-3, with 10 bases matching TRBD2. The input for sequencing was peripheral blood, taken 28 days after the second AZD1222 dose. This receptor was obtained from an adult who received the AZD1222 COVID-19 vaccine. The CDR3 nucleotides read TGTGCCAGCAGCCCAGGGAGAGCGGGAGGGAGAGGCACAGATACGCAGTATTTT. Translated: CASSPGRAGGRGTDTQYF.